This T cell receptor beta chain came from a study of breast tumors, draining lymph nodes, adjacent tissues. The study's findings and limits: Tumor TCR diversity was below lymph nodes but above nontumor tissue. The lymph node origin of tumor T cells was framed as consistent with a hypothesis, not demonstrated. Luminal-like breast cancer showed significantly higher tumor–nontumor repertoire similarity than basal-like.

TCRdb analysed the multiplex PCR reads with MiXCR anew, one entry per CDR3 protein. The table includes 11,000 to 15,000 distinct CDR3 sequences, roughly 55% detected once. Within the sample, this clonotype is large (0.1 to 1%). Its target is not known. The CDR3 loop spans 16 amino acids. CDR1 and CDR2 (germline): SGHVS, FQNEAQ. V was clipped by 4 bases and J by 5 bases; unmatched bases: 8. Material for sequencing was tumor-adjacent breast tissue. The V and J genes are TRBV7-8 and TRBJ1-6; TRBD1 aligns across 7 bases. The TCR comes from a female donor with breast cancer. Some clones in this sample may be carry-over from other donors' samples. Written as DNA, the CDR3 is TGTGCCAGCAGCTCTCCAACGACAGGGAATAATTCACCCCTCCACTTT. Protein product: CASSSPTTGNNSPLHF. Complete variable domain (other parts from reference TRBV7-8 and TRBJ1-6): GAGVSQSPRYKVAKRGQDVALRCDPISGHVSLFWYQQALGQGPEFLTYFQNEAQLDKSGLPSDRFFAERPEGSVSTLKIQRTQQEDSAVYLCASSSPTTGNNSPLHFGNGTRLTVT.